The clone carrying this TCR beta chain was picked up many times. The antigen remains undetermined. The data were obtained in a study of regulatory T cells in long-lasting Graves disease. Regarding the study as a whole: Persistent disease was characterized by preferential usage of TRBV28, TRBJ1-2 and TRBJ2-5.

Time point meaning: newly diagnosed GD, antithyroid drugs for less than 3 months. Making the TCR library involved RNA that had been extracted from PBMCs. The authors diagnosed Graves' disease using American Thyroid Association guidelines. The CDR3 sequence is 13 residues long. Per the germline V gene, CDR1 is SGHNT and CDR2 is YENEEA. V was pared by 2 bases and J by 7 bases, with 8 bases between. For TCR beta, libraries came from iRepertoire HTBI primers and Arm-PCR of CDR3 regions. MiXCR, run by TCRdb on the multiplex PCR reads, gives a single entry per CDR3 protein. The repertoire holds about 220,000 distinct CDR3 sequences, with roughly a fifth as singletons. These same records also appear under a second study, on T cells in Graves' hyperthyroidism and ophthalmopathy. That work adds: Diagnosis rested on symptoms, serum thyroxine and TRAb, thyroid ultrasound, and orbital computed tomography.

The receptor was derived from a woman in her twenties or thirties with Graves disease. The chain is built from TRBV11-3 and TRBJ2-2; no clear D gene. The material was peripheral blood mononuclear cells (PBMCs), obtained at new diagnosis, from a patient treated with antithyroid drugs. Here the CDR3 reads CASSLPVIGELFF. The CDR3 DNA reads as TGTGCCAGCAGCTTACCCGTTATCGGGGAGCTGTTTTTT.